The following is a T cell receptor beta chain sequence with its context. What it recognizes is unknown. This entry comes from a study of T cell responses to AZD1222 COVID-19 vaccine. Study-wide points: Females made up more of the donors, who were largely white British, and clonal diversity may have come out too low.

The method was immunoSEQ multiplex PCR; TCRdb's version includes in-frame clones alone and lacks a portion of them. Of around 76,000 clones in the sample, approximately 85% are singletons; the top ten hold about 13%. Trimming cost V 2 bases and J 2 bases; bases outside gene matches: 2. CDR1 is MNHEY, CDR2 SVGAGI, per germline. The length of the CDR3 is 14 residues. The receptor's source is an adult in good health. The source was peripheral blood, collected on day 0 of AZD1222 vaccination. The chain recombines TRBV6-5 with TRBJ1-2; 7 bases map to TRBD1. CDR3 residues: CASSYGQANYGYTF. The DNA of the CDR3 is TGTGCCAGCAGTTACGGACAGGCAAACTATGGCTACACCTTC.